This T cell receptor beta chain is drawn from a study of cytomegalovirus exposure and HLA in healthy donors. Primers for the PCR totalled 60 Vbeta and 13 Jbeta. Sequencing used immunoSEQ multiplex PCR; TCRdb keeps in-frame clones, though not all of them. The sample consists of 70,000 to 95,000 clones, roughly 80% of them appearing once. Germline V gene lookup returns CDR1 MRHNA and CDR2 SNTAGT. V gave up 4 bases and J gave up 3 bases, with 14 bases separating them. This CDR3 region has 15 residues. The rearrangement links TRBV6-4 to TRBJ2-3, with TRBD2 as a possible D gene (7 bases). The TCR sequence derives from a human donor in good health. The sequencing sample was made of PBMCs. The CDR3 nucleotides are TGTGCCAGCAGTGCGGGGGGCAGGGAGACAGATACGCAGTATTTT. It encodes CASSAGGRETDTQYF.